Sequencing of this TCR beta chain was carried out in a study of blood T cell repertoires in COVID-19 (dated by TCRdb to 2018 to 2020). For context, the study as a whole: Samples covering the acute and convalescent phases of COVID-19 were provided by collaborators in the United States, Italy and Spain. The prospective study material was composed of cDNA or gDNA derived from T cells, B-cell-depleted T cells, or PBMCs. Deeply sampled blood TCRbeta repertoires from subjects exposed to, actively infected with, or recovered from COVID-19 were included in the dataset. The repertoires were made available in a free public database intended to serve as a resource for research on the immune response to SARS-CoV-2. The samples were drawn from two sources: the first 160 participants of the ongoing ImmuneRACE study, and fewer than 1,500 subjects contributed by 6 global collaborators. The sample metadata nearly always contained a de-identified subject ID, COVID-19 status, age in years and sex. HLA class I and class II types, where available, came from metadata supplied by the sample provider rather than from assay-based typing. General study outcomes and caveats: Clinical and demographic metadata were provided uncurated, with the amount varying by source and participant.

Collaborating institutions collected whole blood in K2EDTA tubes following their own protocols. For TCRbeta analysis, collaborators shipped samples in one of three forms: frozen whole blood, isolated PBMCs, or DNA extracted from either of those sample types. TCRbeta CDR3 regions were amplified from genomic DNA by means of the immunoSEQ Assay, a bias-controlled multiplex PCR. The paper's data handling went like this. The number of nucleated cells in each sample was estimated from the amplification of reference gene primers within the assay. Sequence reads were collapsed and filtered to measure the absolute abundance of every unique TCRbeta CDR3 rearrangement. For each sample, productive Simpson clonality was calculated as the square root of Simpson's diversity index over productive rearrangements. TCRdb provides this immuneACCESS table in a form limited to in-frame rearrangements. Some clones are lacking; in checked studies, under half of them reflect an unresolved V gene, and why the rest are absent is not known. The V and J calls and clone size are taken from that table; D and trimming were inferred from the DNA. In all, the sample holds 120,000 to 150,000 clones, and about four fifths of those were seen once. Together, the top ten hold 5.5% to 7% of the sample.

Comment on this clone: The target of this receptor is not known. One base away there is no much larger clone; base qualities are not given.

Taken from the germline V gene, the CDR1 and CDR2 loops are KGHSH and LQKENI. V lost 8 bases and J lost 4 bases; the stretch between them is 14 bases long. The CDR3, from cysteine to phenylalanine, totals 13 residues. The retained sequence is limited to the CDR3, 39 bases, with the frame set at the first base. This receptor was taken from a human donor in a cohort sampled during active COVID-19. The V and J genes are TRBV18 and TRBJ1-1, with a weak D call of TRBD1 (6 bases match). Sequencing was performed on peripheral blood. The DNA sequence is given as TGTGCCAGCCTACCAAGCAGGGGCACTGAAGCTTTCTTT. Translation gives CASLPSRGTEAFF.